Detailed here is one T cell receptor beta chain. One junction end disagrees with the germline gene, perhaps due to a read error. MiXCR was run by TCRdb on the PCR reads, yielding one entry per CDR3 protein. Here the sample spans more than 450,000 distinct CDR3 sequences, 25% being singletons. This entry comes from a study of molecular identifiers for immune sequencing clone quantification. The CDR3 extends over 16 amino acids. From germline, CDR1 is MNHEY and CDR2 SVGAGI. The material sequenced was naive CD8+ T cells from blood, with Jurkat cell RNA spiked in. The subset was: FACS-sorted CD8+CD4-CCR7+CD45RA+ naive T cells. This receptor was identified in a human donor in good health. Some libraries in this study had Jurkat cell RNA spiked in. The J gene is TRBJ2-2, the V gene TRBV6-5; D might be TRBD2 (6 bases). The CDR3 protein is CASSYTPGDRTGELSF. CDR3 DNA: TGTGCCAGCAGTTATACTCCGGGAGATCGAACCGGGGAGCTGTCTTTT.